The 6 T cell receptor beta chains listed next were all sequenced from one sample in a study of T cell responses to AZD1222 COVID-19 vaccine. Some clones are missing from TCRdb's copy, which holds only in-frame ones; the method was immunoSEQ multiplex PCR. The sample contains about 94,000 clones, around 85% of which appear only once. The specimen was peripheral blood, collected 28 days after the second AZD1222 dose. Receptors were obtained from an adult who received the AZD1222 COVID-19 vaccine.

The rearrangement joins TRBV24-1 to TRBJ2-2; possible D gene TRBD1, 6 bases. V gave up 5 bases and J gave up 6 bases, with 12 bases separating them. This CDR3 is 14 amino acids long. Germline V gives CDR1 KGHDR, CDR2 SFDVKD. This CDR3 is CATSGQGKAGELFF. The CDR3, as DNA: TGTGCCACCAGTGGGCAGGGGAAGGCCGGGGAGCTGTTTTTT.

The chain carries TRBV28 and TRBJ1-3, with D maybe TRBD1 (5 bases). Germline lookup yields CDR1 MDHEN and CDR2 SYDVKM. Trimming pared 4 bases from V and 3 bases from J, leaving 13 bases between. The CDR3 consists of 15 residues. The CDR3 coding sequence is TGTGCCAGCAGTTCGCAGGGAAGAGATGGAAACACCATATATTTT. Translating gives CASSSQGRDGNTIYF.

The chain links TRBV7-3 to TRBJ2-3; 8 nucleotides match TRBD2. The germline V gene has CDR1 SGHTA and CDR2 FQGTGA. The CDR3 consists of 15 residues. Trimming took 5 bases from V and 0 from J; bases not matched to a gene: 4. The CDR3 spells CASSKSGGSTDTQYF. The CDR3 DNA follows: TGTGCCAGCAGCAAAAGCGGGGGTAGCACAGATACGCAGTATTTT.

The rearrangement uses TRBV18 and TRBJ2-7, with unresolved D. From germline, CDR1 is KGHSH and CDR2 LQKENI. Between the trimmed V and J ends, which lost 3 bases and 5 bases, there was a span of 11 bases. The CDR3 spans 13 residues. This CDR3 reads CASSPMISDEQYF. The CDR3 bases are TGTGCCAGCTCACCGATGATCAGCGACGAGCAGTACTTC.

This clone was observed a single time. This chain uses TRBV5-1 with TRBJ2-5; the D call may be TRBD1 or TRBD2 (6 bases each). The CDR3 totals 14 residues. Germline CDR1 SGHRS, CDR2 YFSETQ. Deletions cut 3 bases from V and 1 base from J, with 10 bases between. CDR3 nucleotides: TGCGCCAGCAGCTGGGAGGACAGCCAAGAGACCCAGTACTTC. Residues: CASSWEDSQETQYF. Based on the CDR3 plus reference TRBV5-1 and TRBJ2-5, the full variable domain is KAGVTQTPRYLIKTRGQQVTLSCSPISGHRSVSWYQQTPGQGLQFLFEYFSETQRNKGNFPGRFSGRQFSNSRSEMNVSTLELGDSALYLCASSWEDSQETQYFGPGTRLLVL.

This chain links TRBV6-4 with TRBJ1-6; D may be TRBD1 (5 bases). Between the trimmed V and J ends, which lost 2 bases and 7 bases, there was a span of 18 bases. There are 17 residues in the CDR3. Looked up from germline, CDR1 is MRHNA and CDR2 is SNTAGT. CDR3 protein: CASSDEPAGRGNSPLHF. The CDR3 DNA sequence: TGTGCCAGCAGTGACGAACCCGCTGGACGGGGGAATTCACCCCTCCACTTT.